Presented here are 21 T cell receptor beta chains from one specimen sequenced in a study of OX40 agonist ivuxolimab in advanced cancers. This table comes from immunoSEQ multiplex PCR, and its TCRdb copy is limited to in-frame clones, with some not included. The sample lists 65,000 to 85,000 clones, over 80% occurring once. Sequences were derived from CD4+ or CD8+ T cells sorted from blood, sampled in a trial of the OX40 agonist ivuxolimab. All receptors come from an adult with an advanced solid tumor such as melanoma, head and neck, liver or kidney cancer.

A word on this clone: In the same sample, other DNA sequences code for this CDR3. The CDR3 reads CATSRDRGGTDTQYF. DNA of the CDR3: TGTGCCACCAGCAGAGACAGGGGGGGGACAGATACGCAGTATTTT. The chain combines TRBV15 with TRBJ2-3; D may be TRBD1 or TRBD2 (7 bases each). V was shortened by 0 bases and J by 3 bases, with 10 bases between the two germline ends. The germline V gene encodes CDR1 LNHNV and CDR2 YYDKDF (reference sequence). This CDR3 contains 15 residues.

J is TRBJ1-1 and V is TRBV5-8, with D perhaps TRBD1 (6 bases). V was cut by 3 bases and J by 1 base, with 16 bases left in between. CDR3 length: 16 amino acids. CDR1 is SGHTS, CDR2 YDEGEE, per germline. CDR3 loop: CASSSHREAWNTEAFF. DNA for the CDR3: TGTGCCAGCAGCTCCCACAGGGAGGCGTGGAACACTGAAGCTTTCTTT.

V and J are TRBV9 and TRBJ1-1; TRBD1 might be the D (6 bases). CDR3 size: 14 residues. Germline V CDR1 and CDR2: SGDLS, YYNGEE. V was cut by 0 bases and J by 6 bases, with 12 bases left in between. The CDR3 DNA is TGTGCCAGCAGCGTAGGGCCGGGGGCTTCTGAAGCTTTCTTT. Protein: CASSVGPGASEAFF.

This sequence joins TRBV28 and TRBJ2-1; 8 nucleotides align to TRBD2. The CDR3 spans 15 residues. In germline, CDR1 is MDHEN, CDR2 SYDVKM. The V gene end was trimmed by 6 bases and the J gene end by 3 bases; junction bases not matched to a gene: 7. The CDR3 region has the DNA TGTGCCAGCAGCCCCCATAGCGGGGTCTACAATGAGCAGTTCTTC. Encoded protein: CASSPHSGVYNEQFF.

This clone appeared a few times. The CDR3 DNA follows: TGTGCCAGCAGTGGGCCAGGCGCCTCACCCCTCCACTTT. Protein: CASSGPGASPLHF. V and J are TRBV11-2 and TRBJ1-6; no clear D gene. Deletions cut 6 bases from V and 10 bases from J, with 13 bases between. The germline gives CDR1 SGHAT, CDR2 FQNNGV. CDR3 length: 13 amino acids.

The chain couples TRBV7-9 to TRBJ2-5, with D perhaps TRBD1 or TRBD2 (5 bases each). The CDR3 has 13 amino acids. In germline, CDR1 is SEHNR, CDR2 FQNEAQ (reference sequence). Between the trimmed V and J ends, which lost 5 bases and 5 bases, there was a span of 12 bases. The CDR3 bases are TGTGCCAGCAGCCCGGGGACCTGGGAGACCCAGTACTTC. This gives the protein CASSPGTWETQYF.

This CDR3 is CASSVWSADKNIQYF. CDR3 coding DNA: TGTGCCAGCAGTGTCTGGAGCGCAGACAAAAACATTCAGTACTTC. The chain has TRBV11-3 and TRBJ2-4; D is ambiguous. The CDR3 has 15 residues. Trimming left V 6 bases short and J 3 bases short, with 15 bases between. Germline lookup yields CDR1 SGHNT and CDR2 YENEEA.

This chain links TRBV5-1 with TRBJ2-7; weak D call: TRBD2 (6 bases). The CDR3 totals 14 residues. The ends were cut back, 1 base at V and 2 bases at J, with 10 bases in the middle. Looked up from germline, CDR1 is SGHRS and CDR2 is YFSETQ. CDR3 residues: CASSLFGSTYEQYF. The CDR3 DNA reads TGCGCCAGCAGCTTGTTCGGGAGTACCTACGAGCAGTACTTC. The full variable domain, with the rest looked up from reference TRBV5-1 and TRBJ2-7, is KAGVTQTPRYLIKTRGQQVTLSCSPISGHRSVSWYQQTPGQGLQFLFEYFSETQRNKGNFPGRFSGRQFSNSRSEMNVSTLELGDSALYLCASSLFGSTYEQYFGPGTRLTVT.

The CDR3 DNA reads as TGTGCCAGCAGGGGGACTATCCAAGAGACCCAGTACTTC. Its translation: CASRGTIQETQYF. The rearrangement joins TRBV27 to TRBJ2-5, with 7 bases lining up with TRBD2. Germline CDR1 MNHEY, CDR2 SMNVEV (reference sequence). Unmatched junction bases numbered 2, after V lost 6 bases and J lost 1 base. CDR3 size: 13 residues.

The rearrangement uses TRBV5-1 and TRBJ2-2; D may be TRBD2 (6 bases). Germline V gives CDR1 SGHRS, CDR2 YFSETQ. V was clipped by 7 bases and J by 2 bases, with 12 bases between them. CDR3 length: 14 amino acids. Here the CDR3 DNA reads TGCGCCAGCTCGGGACTGATCAACACCGGGGAGCTGTTTTTT. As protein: CASSGLINTGELFF.

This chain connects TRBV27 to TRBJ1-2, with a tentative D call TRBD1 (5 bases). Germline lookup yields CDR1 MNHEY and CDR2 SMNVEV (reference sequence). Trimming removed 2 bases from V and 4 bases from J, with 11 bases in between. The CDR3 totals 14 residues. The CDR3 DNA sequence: TGTGCCAGCAGTTTAGCCAGGCAGGGCTATGGCTACACCTTC. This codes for CASSLARQGYGYTF.

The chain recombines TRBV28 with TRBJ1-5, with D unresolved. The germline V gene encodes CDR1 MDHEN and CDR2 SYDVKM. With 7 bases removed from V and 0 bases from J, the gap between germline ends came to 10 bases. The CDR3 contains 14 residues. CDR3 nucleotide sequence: TGTGCCAGCACTAAAATCTATAGCAATCAGCCCCAGCATTTT. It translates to CASTKIYSNQPQHF.

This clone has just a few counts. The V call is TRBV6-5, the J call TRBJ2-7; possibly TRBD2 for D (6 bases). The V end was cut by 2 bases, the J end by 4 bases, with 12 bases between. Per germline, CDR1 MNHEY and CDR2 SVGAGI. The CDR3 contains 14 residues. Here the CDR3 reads CASSYQQEGYEQYF. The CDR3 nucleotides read TGTGCCAGCAGTTACCAACAGGAGGGTTACGAGCAGTACTTC.

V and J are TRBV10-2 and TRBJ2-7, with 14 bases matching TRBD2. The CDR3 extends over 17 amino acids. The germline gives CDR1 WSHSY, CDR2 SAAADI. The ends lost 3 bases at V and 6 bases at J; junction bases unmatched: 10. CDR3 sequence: CASSDPGTSGSLSEQYF. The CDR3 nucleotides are TGCGCCAGCAGTGACCCCGGGACTAGCGGGAGCTTAAGCGAGCAGTACTTC.

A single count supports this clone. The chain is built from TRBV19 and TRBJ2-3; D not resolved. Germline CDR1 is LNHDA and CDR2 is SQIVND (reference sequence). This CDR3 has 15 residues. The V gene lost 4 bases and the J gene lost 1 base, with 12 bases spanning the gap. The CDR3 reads CASSTLRGRTDTQYF. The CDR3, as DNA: TGTGCCAGTAGTACCCTTAGAGGCCGCACAGATACGCAGTATTTT.

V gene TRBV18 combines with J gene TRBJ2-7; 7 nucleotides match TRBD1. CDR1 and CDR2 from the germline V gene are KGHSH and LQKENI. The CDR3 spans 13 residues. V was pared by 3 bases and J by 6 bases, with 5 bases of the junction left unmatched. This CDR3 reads CASSPGTDLEQYF. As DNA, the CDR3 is TGTGCCAGCTCACCGGGGACAGACCTCGAGCAGTACTTC. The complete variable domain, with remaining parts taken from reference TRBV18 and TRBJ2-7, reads NAGVMQNPRHLVRRRGQEARLRCSPMKGHSHVYWYRQLPEEGLKFMVYLQKENIIDESGMPKERFSAEFPKEGPSILRIQQVVRGDSAAYFCASSPGTDLEQYFGPGTRLTVT.

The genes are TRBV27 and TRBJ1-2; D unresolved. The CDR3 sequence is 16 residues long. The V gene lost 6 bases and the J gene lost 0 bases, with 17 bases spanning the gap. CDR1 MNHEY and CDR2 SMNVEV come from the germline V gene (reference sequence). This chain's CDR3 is CASSQSPGRTNYGYTF. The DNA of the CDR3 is TGTGCCAGCAGCCAATCACCGGGCAGGACTAACTATGGCTACACCTTC.

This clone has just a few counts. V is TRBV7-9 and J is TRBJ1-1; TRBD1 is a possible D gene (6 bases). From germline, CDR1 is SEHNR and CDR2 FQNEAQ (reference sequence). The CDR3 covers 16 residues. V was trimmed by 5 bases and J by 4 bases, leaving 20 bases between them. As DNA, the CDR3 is TGTGCCAGCAGCCCTAGGTCCTATGGACAGACCACTGAAGCTTTCTTT. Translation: CASSPRSYGQTTEAFF.

CDR3 sequence (DNA): TGTGCCAGCAGCCCCGCCGGGCTTCGGGGGGCCAACGTCCTGACTTTC. Residues: CASSPAGLRGANVLTF. This chain joins TRBV7-3 and TRBJ2-6; D is uncertain. Trimming removed 5 bases from V and 4 bases from J, with 15 bases in between. Germline V lookup: CDR1 SGHTA, CDR2 FQGTGA. This CDR3 has 16 amino acids.

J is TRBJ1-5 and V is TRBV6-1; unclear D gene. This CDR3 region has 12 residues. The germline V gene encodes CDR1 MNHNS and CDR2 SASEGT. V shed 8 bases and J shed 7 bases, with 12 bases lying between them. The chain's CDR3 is CASLGSPQPQHF. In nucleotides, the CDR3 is TGTGCCAGCCTGGGGTCACCGCAGCCCCAGCATTTT.

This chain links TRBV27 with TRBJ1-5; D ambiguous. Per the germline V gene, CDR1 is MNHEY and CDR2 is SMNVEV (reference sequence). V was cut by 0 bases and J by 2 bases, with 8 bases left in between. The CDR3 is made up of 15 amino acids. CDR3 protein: CASSLSRAGNQPQHF. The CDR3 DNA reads TGTGCCAGCAGTTTATCGCGGGCAGGCAATCAGCCCCAGCATTTT.